This TCR beta chain stems from a study of blood T cells in healthy people across ages. Combining a sample-barcoded 5' primer with a J-beta primer mix, a second PCR ran for roughly 6 to 12 cycles. TCRdb itself ran the 5' RACE reads through MiXCR, one entry per CDR3 protein. The sample lists 910,000 or so distinct CDR3 sequences; just over 50% were seen once. Germline V gives CDR1 LGHNA, CDR2 YSLEER. This CDR3 has 21 residues. The V segment lost 1 base and the J segment 3 bases; nucleotides outside the gene matches: 21. About this clonotype itself: What it recognizes is unknown.

Findings of the study overall: Roughly linearly, TCR beta diversity per million T cells fell as age increased. Aged donors had fewer naive CD4+ cells and lower diversity than long-lived donors.

Each of the donors had ten milliliters of peripheral blood drawn into EDTA-treated Vacutainer tubes. The authors isolated at least 6.5 million PBMCs per sample. The TCR originated in a woman aged 60-75 years in good health. The source material was blood. The V call is TRBV4-3, the J call TRBJ2-4; 7 nucleotides line up with TRBD1. The CDR3 protein is CASSQALPDRAGSGGKNIQYF. The CDR3 coding sequence is TGCGCCAGCAGCCAAGCCCTCCCAGACAGGGCCGGTTCGGGCGGCAAAAACATTCAGTACTTC.